This is a list of T cell receptor beta chains from one sample in a study of blood T cell repertoires in COVID-19. Produced via immunoSEQ multiplex PCR; TCRdb's table is partial and in-frame only. The sample carries 88,000 or so clones, roughly 87% recorded once. The sequencing input was peripheral blood. These receptors originate from a man aged 50 to 59 with acute or convalescent COVID-19. CDR3s include the opening cysteine and the closing phenylalanine or tryptophan. Fields, in order: V gene, J gene, CDR3 length, D gene, clone size, CDR3 protein, CDR3 DNA. D genes are given only for firm matches. The size field is filled for only some rows; it gives once, few, many or a size class.

TRBV20-1	TRBJ2-5	11	NA	NA	CSGLMQETQYF	TGCAGTGGCCTGATGCAGGAGACCCAGTACTTC
TRBV7-2	TRBJ2-5	15	TRBD1	once	CASSPRQGASKTQYF	TGTGCCAGCAGCCCCAGACAGGGGGCGAGCAAGACCCAGTACTTC
TRBV28	TRBJ1-6	12	NA	NA	CASSLREFPLHF	TGTGCCAGCAGCCTGCGGGAATTCCCCCTCCACTTT
TRBV11-2	TRBJ2-1	15	TRBD2	NA	CASSLDSTGGNEQFF	TGTGCCAGCAGCTTAGATTCAACGGGGGGGAATGAGCAGTTCTTC
TRBV5-6	TRBJ1-2	15	NA	NA	CASSFSTAPNYGYTF	TGTGCCAGCAGCTTCAGCACAGCACCTAACTATGGCTACACCTTC
TRBV4-3	TRBJ1-1	15	TRBD1	NA	CASSQGDRANTEAFF	TGCGCCAGCAGCCAAGGCGACAGGGCAAACACTGAAGCTTTCTTT
TRBV7-8	TRBJ1-1	13	NA	NA	CASSLYIRGEAFF	TGTGCCAGCAGTTTATATATTCGGGGAGAAGCTTTCTTT
TRBV19	TRBJ2-2	15	NA	once	CASIPGRGGTGELFF	TGTGCCAGTATCCCCGGCAGGGGAGGGACCGGGGAGCTGTTTTTT
TRBV7-8	TRBJ1-2	15	TRBD1	NA	CASSLVLGQGYGYTF	TGTGCCAGCAGCTTGGTACTCGGACAGGGATATGGCTACACCTTC
TRBV30	TRBJ2-5	14	TRBD2	few	CAWSVGSGGGTQYF	TGTGCCTGGAGCGTTGGTTCGGGCGGGGGGACCCAGTACTTC
TRBV2	TRBJ1-2	14	NA	NA	CASSEAGVNYGYTF	TGTGCCAGCAGTGAAGCAGGAGTTAACTATGGCTACACCTTC
TRBV4-1	TRBJ1-6	13	NA	once	CASRDLDNSPLHF	TGCGCCAGCAGAGATTTAGATAATTCACCCCTCCACTTT
TRBV7-3	TRBJ2-1	16	TRBD2	NA	CASSPDGLAGDNEQFF	TGTGCCAGCAGCCCAGACGGACTAGCGGGGGACAATGAGCAGTTCTTC
TRBV4-1	TRBJ2-7	18	TRBD2	NA	CASSQDRGLAPNDYEQYF	TGCGCCAGCAGCCAAGATAGGGGACTAGCCCCGAACGACTACGAGCAGTACTTC
TRBV24-1	TRBJ1-5	17	TRBD1	NA	CATLGGQGSFSNQPQHF	TGTGCCACCCTGGGGGGACAGGGTTCCTTTAGCAATCAGCCCCAGCATTTT
TRBV7-6	TRBJ2-5	16	NA	NA	CASSLRGSTDQETQYF	TGTGCCAGCAGCTTACGCGGATCCACTGATCAAGAGACCCAGTACTTC
TRBV12-5	TRBJ1-1	15	TRBD1	NA	CASAHSQMDRGVAFF	TGTGCTAGTGCTCACTCCCAAATGGACAGGGGCGTAGCTTTCTTT
TRBV5-6	TRBJ2-3	15	NA	NA	CASSVRDFYTDTQYF	TGTGCCAGCAGCGTCCGGGACTTTTACACAGATACGCAGTATTTT
TRBV7-3	TRBJ1-5	13	NA	NA	CASSLGANQPQHF	TGTGCCAGCAGCTTAGGGGCTAATCAGCCCCAGCATTTT
TRBV19	TRBJ1-4	17	NA	NA	CASSPPTGRTANEKLFF	TGTGCCAGTAGTCCACCAACAGGGCGGACGGCTAATGAAAAACTGTTTTTT
TRBV4-2	TRBJ2-1	15	TRBD2	few	CASSQDGGAYNEQFF	TGTGCCAGCAGCCAAGACGGGGGGGCCTACAATGAGCAGTTCTTC
TRBV25-1	TRBJ1-4	13	NA	NA	CASSKWGLEELFF	TGTGCCAGCAGTAAATGGGGGCTCGAGGAACTGTTTTTT
TRBV2	TRBJ2-1	16	TRBD2	NA	CASSSFGGASYNEQFF	TGTGCCAGCAGTTCTTTCGGGGGGGCCTCATACAATGAGCAGTTCTTC
TRBV5-6	TRBJ1-1	14	TRBD1	NA	CASSRRGTGLEAFF	TGTGCCAGCAGCCGCCGAGGGACAGGCCTTGAAGCTTTCTTT
TRBV28	TRBJ2-7	13	TRBD2	NA	CASSLGGRDEQYF	TGTGCCAGCAGTTTAGGCGGGAGGGACGAGCAGTACTTC
TRBV3-1/TRBV3-2	TRBJ1-4	16	NA	NA	CASSQVSGQSNEKLFF	TGTGCCAGCAGCCAAGTATCCGGACAGTCTAATGAAAAACTGTTTTTT
TRBV7-3	TRBJ2-3	14	NA	NA	CASSPGLATDTQYF	TGTGCCAGCAGCCCTGGACTGGCCACAGATACGCAGTATTTT
TRBV18	TRBJ1-2	15	TRBD1	few	CASSPAGQGNYGYTF	TGTGCCAGCTCACCAGCTGGACAGGGCAACTATGGCTACACCTTC
TRBV3-1/TRBV3-2	TRBJ2-1	15	TRBD2	NA	CASSQVLSGGNEQFF	TGTGCCAGCAGCCAAGTGTTGTCGGGGGGTAATGAGCAGTTCTTC
TRBV6-2/TRBV6-3	TRBJ1-5	15	TRBD1	NA	CASSPGGQPEWPQHF	TGTGCCAGCAGCCCCGGGGGACAGCCAGAGTGGCCCCAGCATTTT
TRBV2	TRBJ2-7	14	NA	NA	CASRPPGQTYEQYF	TGTGCCAGCAGACCCCCGGGACAAACCTACGAGCAGTACTTC
TRBV28	TRBJ1-3	16	NA	NA	CASRGQGILSGNTIYF	TGTGCCAGCAGGGGGCAGGGGATTCTCTCTGGAAACACCATATATTTT
TRBV4-1	TRBJ2-2	17	TRBD2	NA	CASSQGLAGGLSGELFF	TGCGCCAGCAGCCAAGGTCTAGCGGGGGGGCTATCCGGGGAGCTGTTTTTT
TRBV3-1/TRBV3-2	TRBJ1-1	14	NA	NA	CASSLPGGDTEAFF	TGTGCCAGCAGCCTCCCCGGCGGGGACACTGAAGCTTTCTTT
TRBV7-9	TRBJ1-3	12	NA	NA	CASSFGWNTIYF	TGTGCCAGCAGCTTCGGTTGGAACACCATATATTTT
TRBV28	TRBJ1-2	13	NA	NA	CASVKAPGRGYTF	TGTGCCAGCGTTAAGGCCCCTGGGCGAGGCTACACCTTC
TRBV18	TRBJ2-7	14	NA	NA	CASSPPGTGYEQYF	TGTGCCAGCTCACCACCGGGCACAGGCTACGAGCAGTACTTC
TRBV7-9	TRBJ2-5	12	TRBD2	NA	CASRGAGETQYF	TGTGCCAGCAGGGGAGCGGGGGAGACCCAGTACTTC
TRBV6-5	TRBJ2-5	15	TRBD2	NA	CASSYEKGGQETQYF	TGTGCCAGCAGTTACGAGAAGGGAGGGCAAGAGACCCAGTACTTC
TRBV7-8	TRBJ2-3	17	TRBD2	NA	CASSLTSSSGITDTQYF	TGTGCCAGCAGCTTAACTTCGAGTAGCGGGATCACAGATACGCAGTATTTT
TRBV18	TRBJ2-2	12	TRBD2	NA	CASSREDGELFF	TGTGCCAGCTCGCGGGAGGACGGGGAGCTGTTTTTT
TRBV19	TRBJ2-1	15	NA	NA	CASSTIQGGSNEQFF	TGTGCCAGTAGTACTATACAGGGGGGGAGCAATGAGCAGTTCTTC
TRBV6-6	TRBJ1-6	16	TRBD1	NA	CASSYTGGNDNSPLHF	TGTGCCAGCAGTTATACAGGGGGCAACGATAATTCACCCCTCCACTTT
TRBV4-1	TRBJ2-1	16	TRBD2	NA	CASSQGLAGDYGEQFF	TGCGCCAGCAGCCAGGGACTAGCGGGAGATTATGGTGAGCAGTTCTTC
TRBV4-1	TRBJ1-1	17	NA	NA	CASSQMATRTENTEAFF	TGCGCCAGCAGCCAAATGGCCACTCGGACAGAGAACACTGAAGCTTTCTTT
TRBV5-1	TRBJ2-5	14	NA	NA	CASSLGDNQETQYF	TGCGCCAGCAGCTTGGGTGACAACCAAGAGACCCAGTACTTC
TRBV7-3	TRBJ2-3	12	NA	NA	CASSSSTDTQYF	TGTGCCAGCAGCTCTAGCACAGATACGCAGTATTTT
TRBV14	TRBJ2-5	15	TRBD1	NA	CASSRAGTGMETQYF	TGTGCCAGCAGCCGAGCCGGGACAGGAATGGAGACCCAGTACTTC
TRBV7-2	TRBJ2-3	14	TRBD2	NA	CASNPGLASDTQYF	TGTGCCAGCAATCCGGGACTAGCATCCGATACGCAGTATTTT
TRBV7-9	TRBJ1-1	14	NA	NA	CASSSPGGGTEAFF	TGTGCCAGCAGCTCCCCCGGGGGGGGCACTGAAGCTTTCTTT
TRBV2	TRBJ1-4	14	NA	once	CASSEDRFNEKLFF	TGTGCCAGCAGTGAAGACAGGTTTAATGAAAAACTGTTTTTT
TRBV2	TRBJ2-7	14	TRBD2	NA	CASSEGSGVYEQYF	TGTGCCAGCAGCGAGGGTAGCGGGGTTTACGAGCAGTACTTC
TRBV5-8	TRBJ2-5	17	NA	NA	CASSLKVGAGLDETQYF	TGTGCCAGCAGCTTGAAGGTTGGGGCAGGGCTCGACGAGACCCAGTACTTC
TRBV3-1/TRBV3-2	TRBJ2-7	16	TRBD2	NA	CASSQVGAGVISEQYF	TGTGCCAGCAGCCAAGTTGGAGCGGGAGTGATCTCCGAGCAGTACTTC
TRBV5-4	TRBJ2-4	13	NA	NA	CASSLTGNSIQYF	TGTGCCAGCAGCTTGACGGGAAACAGCATTCAGTACTTC
TRBV18	TRBJ1-3	13	NA	NA	CASSSGVQDTIYF	TGTGCCAGCTCATCAGGGGTTCAAGACACCATATATTTT
TRBV6-6	TRBJ2-2	16	TRBD1	NA	CVSTGQGITNTGELFF	TGTGTCAGCACCGGACAGGGTATCACGAACACCGGGGAGCTGTTTTTT